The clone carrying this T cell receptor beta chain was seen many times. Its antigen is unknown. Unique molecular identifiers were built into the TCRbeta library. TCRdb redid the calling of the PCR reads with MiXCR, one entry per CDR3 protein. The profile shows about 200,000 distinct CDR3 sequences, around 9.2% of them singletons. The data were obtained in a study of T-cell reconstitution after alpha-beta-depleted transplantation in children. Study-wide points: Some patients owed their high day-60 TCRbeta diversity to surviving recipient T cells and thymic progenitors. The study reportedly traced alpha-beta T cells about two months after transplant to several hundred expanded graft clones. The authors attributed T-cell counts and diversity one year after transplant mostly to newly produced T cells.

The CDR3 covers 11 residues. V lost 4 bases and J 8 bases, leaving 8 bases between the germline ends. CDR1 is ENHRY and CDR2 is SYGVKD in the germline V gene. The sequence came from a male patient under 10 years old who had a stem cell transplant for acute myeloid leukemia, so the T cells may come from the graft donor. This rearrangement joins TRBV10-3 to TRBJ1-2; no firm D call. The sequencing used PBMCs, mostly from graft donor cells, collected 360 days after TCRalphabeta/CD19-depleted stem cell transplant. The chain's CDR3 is CAISGTAGYTF. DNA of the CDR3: TGTGCCATCAGTGGGACGGCAGGCTACACCTTC.